A single sample is the source of the 13 T cell receptor beta chains below, sequenced in a study of shared clonotypes between healthy human individuals (dated by TCRdb to 2018 to 2021). The receptor library was made with the immunoSEQ multiplex PCR assay. Drawn from immuneACCESS, this table holds only the in-frame rearrangements with V and J called that TCRdb kept. Clones are partly lost; checked studies trace under half to an unresolved V gene and leave the rest unexplained. The sample yields some 360,000 clones; roughly 80% were counted once. 8.5% to 12% of the sample belongs to the ten largest clones. Sequencing was done on a sample of memory CD4+ T cells sorted from blood. Reading the label with the study, this specimen's cell subset or site is: CD45RA-negative fraction. The receptors originated from a man younger than 45 in good health.

This rearrangement joins TRBV6-1 to TRBJ2-7; TRBD1 aligns across 7 bases. In germline, CDR1 is MNHNS, CDR2 SASEGT. The CDR3 has 16 amino acids. V lost 0 bases to trimming and J lost 0 bases; unmatched junction nucleotides: 5. CDR3 bases: TGTGCCAGCAGTGAAGCGTCTTGGGACAGCTCCTACGAGCAGTACTTC. Translating it yields CASSEASWDSSYEQYF.

The CDR3 spells CASSYDRDRGLNEQFF. The DNA of the CDR3 is TGCGCCAGCAGTTACGACCGGGACAGGGGCCTCAATGAGCAGTTCTTC. V is TRBV10-1 and J is TRBJ2-1; TRBD1 matches 10 bases. This CDR3 is 16 amino acids long. The ends lost 5 bases at V and 6 bases at J; junction bases unmatched: 10. Germline V gives CDR1 WNHNN, CDR2 SYGVQD (reference sequence).

This clone was found many times. The rearrangement uses TRBV10-1 and TRBJ2-5, with 11 bases that match TRBD2. J was trimmed by 0 bases and V by 5 bases; bases with no gene match: 8. CDR1 and CDR2 from the germline V gene are WNHNN and SYGVQD (reference sequence). The CDR3 loop spans 17 amino acids. In DNA, the CDR3 is TGCGCCAGCAGTAATCCCCCGGGACTAGCGGACCAAGAGACCCAGTACTTC. Translated, it gives CASSNPPGLADQETQYF.

The V gene is TRBV6-1, the J gene TRBJ1-3; D call uncertain. The germline V and J ends were trimmed by 4 bases and 6 bases, with 7 bases remaining between them. There are 12 residues in the CDR3. Per the germline V gene, CDR1 is MNHNS and CDR2 is SASEGT. The CDR3 spells CASSAIINTIYF. As DNA, the CDR3 is TGTGCCAGCAGTGCCATTATAAACACCATATATTTT.

The chain is built from TRBV27 and TRBJ2-7, with 9 bases identical to TRBD1. The CDR3 has 14 residues. The J segment lost 4 bases and the V segment lost 6 bases, leaving 7 bases of the junction unmatched. CDR1 is MNHEY, CDR2 SMNVEV, per germline (reference sequence). As DNA, the CDR3 is TGTGCCAGCAGGGGCTCGGGACAGGGTTACGAGCAGTACTTC. It yields the protein CASRGSGQGYEQYF.

The chain carries TRBV25-1 and TRBJ1-1, with TRBD1 as a possible D gene (6 bases). Trimming left V 3 bases short and J 11 bases short, with 16 bases between. The CDR3 totals 13 residues. CDR1 is MGHDK and CDR2 is SYGVNS in the germline V gene. In nucleotides, the CDR3 is TGTGCCAGCAGTGACCCGAACAGGGAGCGGGCTTTCTTT. This translates into CASSDPNRERAFF.

This clone was detected once. This rearrangement joins TRBV5-1 to TRBJ1-1; D perhaps matches TRBD1 (5 bases). Germline lookup yields CDR1 SGHRS and CDR2 YFSETQ. With 0 bases removed from V and 0 bases from J, the gap between germline ends came to 6 bases. CDR3 length: 14 amino acids. CDR3 in DNA: TGCGCCAGCAGCTTGGACAGGTTGAACACTGAAGCTTTCTTT. Its translation is CASSLDRLNTEAFF. Variable domain in full (rest from reference TRBV5-1 and TRBJ1-1): KAGVTQTPRYLIKTRGQQVTLSCSPISGHRSVSWYQQTPGQGLQFLFEYFSETQRNKGNFPGRFSGRQFSNSRSEMNVSTLELGDSALYLCASSLDRLNTEAFFGQGTRLTVV.

This clone was seen more than once but under ten times. V and J are TRBV18 and TRBJ1-5, with D perhaps matching TRBD1 (5 bases). Trimming shortened V by 3 bases and J by 5 bases, and 11 bases separated the two germline ends. Germline CDR1 is KGHSH and CDR2 is LQKENI. The CDR3 runs to 14 residues. For the CDR3, the DNA is TGTGCCAGCTCACCGAAGGGAGGGGATCAGCCCCAGCATTTT. This codes for CASSPKGGDQPQHF. Supplemented by reference TRBV18 and TRBJ1-5, the full variable domain reads NAGVMQNPRHLVRRRGQEARLRCSPMKGHSHVYWYRQLPEEGLKFMVYLQKENIIDESGMPKERFSAEFPKEGPSILRIQQVVRGDSAAYFCASSPKGGDQPQHFGDGTRLSIL.

J is TRBJ2-1 and V is TRBV7-3; 7 bases are a match to TRBD2. V dropped 2 bases and J dropped 9; count of bases not matched to a gene: 7. The CDR3 has 14 amino acids. The germline V gene encodes CDR1 SGHTA and CDR2 FQGTGA. CDR3 protein: CASSLGRGSTEQFF. CDR3 bases: TGTGCCAGCAGCTTAGGTCGCGGGAGCACTGAGCAGTTCTTC.

The genes are TRBV28 and TRBJ1-2, with 10 bases fitting TRBD1. From germline, CDR1 is MDHEN and CDR2 SYDVKM. CDR3 length equals 14 residues. Trimming took 3 bases from V and 8 from J; bases not matched to a gene: 6. The CDR3 sequence: CASSFRDRGWGYTF. In DNA form, the CDR3 reads TGTGCCAGCAGTTTCCGGGACAGGGGCTGGGGCTACACCTTC.

The V gene is TRBV18, the J gene TRBJ2-1; D not certain. Between the trimmed V and J ends, which lost 4 bases and 5 bases, there was a span of 12 bases. Germline lookup yields CDR1 KGHSH and CDR2 LQKENI. The CDR3 length is 14 residues. The CDR3 nucleotides are TGTGCCAGCTCACAAGCAGGCGCCGACAATGAGCAGTTCTTC. As protein: CASSQAGADNEQFF.

As regards this clone: Additional DNA sequences in this sample encode the identical CDR3. The V call is TRBV7-2, the J call TRBJ2-7, with 7 positions matching TRBD1. There are 13 residues in the CDR3. V shed 3 bases, J shed 5 bases, and the junction held 4 bases outside the gene matches. The V gene's germline CDR1 is SGHTA and CDR2 FQGNSA. The CDR3 loop is CASSLDRTDEQYF. Here the CDR3 DNA reads TGTGCCAGCAGCTTGGACAGGACAGACGAGCAGTACTTC.

The V call is TRBV28, the J call TRBJ1-3; 7 positions agree with TRBD1. V was pared by 5 bases and J by 2 bases, with 6 bases of the junction left unmatched. The CDR3 is 15 amino acids. CDR1 and CDR2 (germline): MDHEN, SYDVKM. CDR3 sequence (DNA): TGTGCCAGCAGTACACCGACAGGGACTGGAAACACCATATATTTT. It encodes CASSTPTGTGNTIYF.